This entry describes one T cell receptor beta chain. The source of the sample is a study of blood T cell repertoires in COVID-19. Across the whole study: The study drew acute and convalescent COVID-19 samples from the United States, Italy and Spain.

Original data processing: Cell counts per sample came from amplifying reference gene primers. The method was immunoSEQ multiplex PCR; TCRdb's version includes in-frame clones alone and lacks a portion of them. The D gene and trimming were derived from the DNA, and the V and J assignments and clone size from that table. Here the sample spans approximately 110,000 clones, roughly 80% being singletons. J lost 1 base, V lost 2 bases, and 3 bases had no gene match. This CDR3 comprises 16 residues. The V gene's germline CDR1 is SGHDT and CDR2 YYEEEE. V gene TRBV5-6 combines with J gene TRBJ2-6; 7 bases are a match to TRBD1. This clonotype was sampled from an elderly woman with acute or convalescent COVID-19. Sequenced input: peripheral blood. CDR3 sequence reads: CASSLGDSSGANVLTF. The DNA for the CDR3 is TGTGCCAGCAGCTTAGGGGACAGTTCTGGGGCCAACGTCCTGACTTTC.